Listed here are 24 T cell receptor beta chains from one sample, sequenced in a study of CD8 T cell repertoires and HIV-1 epitope variants. Here immunoSEQ multiplex PCR was the method, and the copy in TCRdb shows in-frame clones only, minus some. In the table there are over 90,000 clones, around 67% of which are singletons. Sequencing was done on a sample of uncultured baseline CD8+ T cells from peripheral blood mononuclear cells (PBMCs). These receptors all stem from a male donor with HIV.

The rearrangement links TRBV7-2 to TRBJ2-5, with 7 bases lining up with TRBD1. This CDR3 has 15 residues. J gave up 0 bases and V 5 bases, and 6 bases lay outside the gene matches. Germline assignment: CDR1 SGHTA and CDR2 FQGNSA. CDR3 bases: TGTGCCAGCAGCGCGACAGGGTTCGACCAAGAGACCCAGTACTTC. Its translation is CASSATGFDQETQYF. The entire variable domain, with the rest obtained from reference TRBV7-2 and TRBJ2-5, is as follows: GAGVSQSPSNKVTEKGKDVELRCDPISGHTALYWYRQSLGQGLEFLIYFQGNSAPDKSGLPSDRFSAERTGGSVSTLTIQRTQQEDSAVYLCASSATGFDQETQYFGPGTRLLVL.

CDR3 sequence (DNA): TGTGCCATCAGTTTGGCAGGGGGTGGTGAAAAACTGTTTTTT. This gives the protein CAISLAGGGEKLFF. The chain combines TRBV10-3 with TRBJ1-4; 7 bases line up with TRBD1. This CDR3 region has 14 residues. Germline V gives CDR1 ENHRY, CDR2 SYGVKD. V gave up 5 bases and J gave up 7 bases; unmatched junction bases: 7.

A single count supports this clone. The chain carries TRBV18 and TRBJ2-5; 7 nucleotides align to TRBD1. V dropped 8 bases and J dropped 4; count of bases not matched to a gene: 7. CDR3 length: 13 amino acids. Germline CDR1 reads KGHSH; CDR2 reads LQKENI. DNA for the CDR3: TGTGCCAGCGCCGACAGGGTGACAGAGACCCAGTACTTC. The encoded protein is CASADRVTETQYF.

The rearrangement uses TRBV9 and TRBJ1-1; D perhaps matches TRBD1 (5 bases). The CDR3 consists of 15 residues. CDR1 and CDR2 (germline): SGDLS, YYNGEE. V lost 4 bases and J lost 5, with 18 bases in between. CDR3 region: CASSPTGTSVTEAFF. CDR3 DNA: TGTGCCAGCAGCCCAACCGGGACCTCCGTTACTGAAGCTTTCTTT.

This chain joins TRBV5-1 and TRBJ2-3; 12 nucleotides match TRBD2. V was pared by 4 bases and J by 0 bases, with 9 bases of the junction left unmatched. This CDR3 comprises 18 residues. Per the germline V gene, CDR1 is SGHRS and CDR2 is YFSETQ. As DNA, the CDR3 is TGCGCCAGCAGCCCTGGACTAGCGGGGACGACTAGCACAGATACGCAGTATTTT. Residues: CASSPGLAGTTSTDTQYF.

The chain recombines TRBV30 with TRBJ2-7; D ambiguous. Looked up from germline, CDR1 is GTSNPN and CDR2 is SVGIG (reference sequence). The CDR3 spans 14 residues. V shed 0 bases and J shed 7 bases, with 16 bases lying between them. CDR3 in DNA: TGTGCCTGGAGTGTAGGTATGGTGATGGGGGAGCAGTACTTC. Translated: CAWSVGMVMGEQYF.

This sequence joins TRBV15 and TRBJ2-1; possibly TRBD2 for D (5 bases). V was trimmed by 1 base and J by 3 bases, leaving 10 bases between them. CDR1 LNHNV and CDR2 YYDKDF come from the germline V gene (reference sequence). The CDR3 has 15 residues. CDR3 bases: TGTGCCACCAGCAGAGGGGGAGTCCGCTACAATGAGCAGTTCTTC. It is translated as CATSRGGVRYNEQFF.

This rearrangement joins TRBV5-1 to TRBJ2-7; TRBD1 matches at 8 bases. The germline V gene has CDR1 SGHRS and CDR2 YFSETQ. V lost 1 base to trimming and J lost 2 bases; unmatched junction nucleotides: 5. This CDR3 is built from 15 residues. The CDR3 reads CASSLRQGLAYEQYF. CDR3 DNA sequence: TGCGCCAGCAGCTTGCGACAGGGGTTGGCCTACGAGCAGTACTTC.

This clone was picked up a small number of times. The V gene is TRBV5-3, the J gene TRBJ1-2; 7 bases line up with TRBD1. TRBV5-3 is designated an ORF whose function remains uncertain. The V gene end was trimmed by 6 bases and the J gene end by 0 bases; junction bases not matched to a gene: 2. This CDR3 contains 13 residues. CDR3 in amino acids: CARTGTANYGYTF. CDR3 bases: TGTGCCAGAACCGGGACAGCTAACTATGGCTACACCTTC.

The genes are TRBV4-1 and TRBJ1-2, with 9 bases aligning to TRBD1. V dropped 0 bases and J dropped 4; count of bases not matched to a gene: 3. The CDR3 runs to 15 residues. Per the germline V gene, CDR1 is MGHRA and CDR2 is YSYEKL. The chain's CDR3 is CASSQDNRGLYGYTF. Here the CDR3 DNA reads TGCGCCAGCAGCCAAGACAACAGGGGGCTCTATGGCTACACCTTC.

V usage is TRBV5-4 and J usage is TRBJ2-5; D gene uncertain. V lost 0 bases and J 0 bases, leaving 3 bases between the germline ends. CDR1 and CDR2 from the germline V gene are SGHNT and YYREEE (reference sequence). The CDR3 covers 13 residues. The CDR3 here is CASSLVYQETQYF. Here the CDR3 DNA reads TGTGCCAGCAGCTTGGTCTACCAAGAGACCCAGTACTTC.

This clone is categorized as medium-sized (0.01 to 0.1%). This chain links TRBV5-6 with TRBJ2-6; no clear D gene. The CDR3 spans 15 residues. Germline CDR1 is SGHDT and CDR2 is YYEEEE. Trimming removed 2 bases at V and 0 bases at J, with 6 bases between. CDR3 sequence reads: CASSFLLSGANVLTF. The CDR3 DNA is TGTGCCAGCAGCTTCCTCCTCTCTGGGGCCAACGTCCTGACTTTC.

The chain joins TRBV7-3 to TRBJ1-1; TRBD1 matches 10 bases. The germline gives CDR1 SGHTA, CDR2 FQGTGA. The junction had 14 bases not matched to a gene; V was cut back by 6 bases and J by 4 bases. This CDR3 has 17 residues. The CDR3 coding sequence is TGTGCCAGCAGTTCCCCCGGGACAGGGGTGATTTCCACTGAAGCTTTCTTT. Translating gives CASSSPGTGVISTEAFF.

The gene calls are TRBV11-1 and TRBJ2-3, with D possibly matching TRBD2 (5 bases). V lost 1 base and J 6 bases, leaving 17 bases between the germline ends. CDR1 and CDR2 (germline): SGHAT, FQDESV (reference sequence). CDR3 length equals 16 residues. This chain's CDR3 is CASSLVPSLTGDTQYF. The DNA for the CDR3 is TGTGCCAGCAGCTTAGTCCCTAGCCTAACTGGGGATACGCAGTATTTT.

CDR3 loop: CASSPSVSANYGYTF. As DNA, the CDR3 is TGTGCCAGCAGTCCCTCGGTCAGCGCTAACTATGGCTACACCTTC. This chain connects TRBV27 to TRBJ1-2; D uncertain. The CDR3 is 15 amino acids. V shed 5 bases and J shed 0 bases, with 13 bases lying between them. CDR1 is MNHEY, CDR2 SMNVEV, per germline (reference sequence).

This clone came up many times. The chain combines TRBV29-1 with TRBJ2-5, with 9 bases that match TRBD1. CDR1 is SQVTM and CDR2 is ANQGSEA in the germline V gene. With 7 bases clipped from V and 5 bases from J, the junction kept 11 bases outside the gene matches. The CDR3 length is 14 residues. The CDR3 region has the DNA TGCAGCGGAAAGACAGGGGGGACAGTCGAGACCCAGTACTTC. Translation gives CSGKTGGTVETQYF.

As for this clone: Other DNA sequences in this specimen translate into the identical CDR3. The rearrangement joins TRBV4-3 to TRBJ1-5; D is undetermined. Germline assignment: CDR1 LGHNA and CDR2 YSLEER. Trimming left V 0 bases short and J 2 bases short, with 8 bases between. The CDR3 loop spans 15 amino acids. The CDR3 sequence: CASSQDPGGNQPQHF. Here the CDR3 DNA reads TGCGCCAGCAGCCAAGATCCTGGCGGCAATCAGCCCCAGCATTTT.

This clone was seen more than once but under ten times. The V gene is TRBV7-9, the J gene TRBJ1-5; D is undetermined. The CDR3 sequence is 15 residues long. Looked up from germline, CDR1 is SEHNR and CDR2 is FQNEAQ (reference sequence). The V end lost 6 bases, the J end lost 9 bases, and 21 bases lay between the germline ends. CDR3 in DNA: TGTGCCAGCAGTCCTTCAGCGGGGAATGTAGGGCCCCAGCATTTT. Translated, it gives CASSPSAGNVGPQHF.

The chain links TRBV5-1 to TRBJ2-7, with 10 bases aligning to TRBD2. J lost 5 bases, V lost 1 base, and 3 bases had no gene match. This CDR3 spans 14 amino acids. Germline lookup yields CDR1 SGHRS and CDR2 YFSETQ. DNA for the CDR3: TGCGCCAGCAGCTTGACGAGCGGGAGGGACGAGCAGTACTTC. Protein product: CASSLTSGRDEQYF.

The chain couples TRBV2 to TRBJ2-2; 7 nucleotides align to TRBD1. Unmatched junction bases numbered 3, after V lost 1 base and J lost 13 bases. CDR1 is SNHLY, CDR2 FYNNEI, per germline. The CDR3 consists of 12 residues. The CDR3 DNA reads as TGTGCCAGCAGTGAAGGACAGGGAAGGCTGTTTTTT. Its translation: CASSEGQGRLFF. Using reference TRBV2 and TRBJ2-2 for the parts outside the CDR3, the full variable domain is EPEVTQTPSHQVTQMGQEVILRCVPISNHLYFYWYRQILGQKVEFLVSFYNNEISEKSEIFDDQFSVERPDGSNFTLKIRSTKLEDSAMYFCASSEGQGRLFFGEGSRLTVL.

The genes are TRBV19 and TRBJ1-3, with TRBD1 matching over 7 bases. V dropped 5 bases and J dropped 0; count of bases not matched to a gene: 7. CDR1 and CDR2 (germline): LNHDA, SQIVND (reference sequence). This CDR3 is built from 16 residues. CDR3 sequence reads: CASSPRDSLSGNTIYF. CDR3 in DNA: TGTGCCAGTAGTCCCCGGGACAGCCTCTCTGGAAACACCATATATTTT.

This chain joins TRBV7-2 and TRBJ2-5, with D maybe TRBD1 (6 bases). This CDR3 is built from 14 residues. Germline V gene data show CDR1 as SGHTA and CDR2 as FQGNSA. V shed 2 bases and J shed 0 bases, with 7 bases lying between them. CDR3: CASSLQGYQETQYF. CDR3 bases: TGTGCCAGCAGCTTACAGGGGTACCAAGAGACCCAGTACTTC.

In its sample, this clone was seen many times. The chain combines TRBV28 with TRBJ2-3, with D perhaps TRBD2 (6 bases). The CDR3 is 17 residues long. Trimming stripped 2 bases from V and 2 bases from J, with 17 bases between. Germline-derived CDR1 and CDR2 are MDHEN and SYDVKM. The CDR3 DNA sequence: TGTGCCAGCAGTTTAGTGGATAGCGGTGGATACACAGATACGCAGTATTTT. Residues: CASSLVDSGGYTDTQYF.

This clone came up once. V usage is TRBV6-1 and J usage is TRBJ1-5; D perhaps matches TRBD1 (5 bases). CDR3 size: 15 residues. V was clipped by 7 bases and J by 1 base, with 14 bases between them. Looked up from germline, CDR1 is MNHNS and CDR2 is SASEGT. CDR3 coding DNA: TGTGCCAGCACCGGGGGGGTCGGAAGCAATCAGCCCCAGCATTTT. It specifies CASTGGVGSNQPQHF.